These T cell receptor beta chains were read from a single sample in a study of blood T cell repertoires in COVID-19. The table came from immunoSEQ multiplex PCR; TCRdb's copy has only in-frame clones and leaves some out. The sample carries about 140,000 clones, approximately 85% recorded once. Sequencing input: peripheral blood. The receptors here all came from a man aged 50-59 years with acute or convalescent COVID-19. CDR3s include the opening cysteine and the closing phenylalanine or tryptophan. A D gene is named only where the DNA matches it firmly. Size values are once, few and many counts, or a class for expanded clones, and some rows have none.

CDR3 protein	CDR3 DNA	D gene	V gene	J gene	clone size
CASSRLLAGAGEQYF	TGTGCCAGCAGCCGCCTACTTGCGGGAGCTGGCGAGCAGTACTTC	TRBD2	TRBV11-3	TRBJ2-7	.
CASSESRRQGVPRGEQYF	TGCGCCAGCAGTGAGTCGCGGCGGCAGGGAGTGCCAAGGGGGGAGCAGTACTTC	.	TRBV10-2	TRBJ2-7	few
CASTSRDNEQFF	TGTGCCAGCACCTCCCGGGACAATGAGCAGTTCTTC	.	TRBV7-9	TRBJ2-1	.
CASSFDWNNEQFF	TGTGCCAGCAGCTTTGACTGGAACAATGAGCAGTTCTTC	.	TRBV7-9	TRBJ2-1	once
CASRPLAGGYNEQFF	TGTGCCAGCAGGCCGCTAGCGGGAGGCTACAATGAGCAGTTCTTC	TRBD2	TRBV6-5	TRBJ2-1	once
CASSELRTGNNSPLHF	TGTGCCAGCAGTGAACTGCGGACAGGGAATAATTCACCCCTCCACTTT	TRBD1	TRBV2	TRBJ1-6	.
CASSQDGRGHQFF	TGTGCCAGCAGCCAAGATGGGCGGGGGCATCAGTTCTTC	.	TRBV28	TRBJ2-1	.
CAWVGGFDGYTF	TGTGCCTGGGTAGGGGGATTCGATGGCTACACCTTC	.	TRBV30	TRBJ1-2	.
CASSLADYTNSPLHF	TGTGCCAGCAGCTTGGCCGATTACACGAATTCACCCCTCCACTTT	.	TRBV5-4	TRBJ1-6	.
CASSPPTSGRYNEQFF	TGTGCCAGCAGCCCGCCCACTAGCGGGAGATACAATGAGCAGTTCTTC	TRBD2	TRBV28	TRBJ2-1	.
CARSPTGGGETQYF	TGTGCCAGAAGCCCGACAGGGGGAGGGGAGACCCAGTACTTC	TRBD1	TRBV5-3	TRBJ2-5	.